The 22 T cell receptor beta chains given below trace back to one sample, sequenced in a study of PD-L1 blockade in urothelial cancer. The repertoire was sequenced with immunoSEQ multiplex PCR; TCRdb's copy has only in-frame clones and lacks some. The sample includes approximately 35,000 clones, 36% of them seen just once. The sequences come from tumor tissue, collected before atezolizumab (anti-PD-L1) treatment. These receptors all stem from a man in his sixties with urothelial cancer.

The chain carries TRBV29-1 and TRBJ1-2, with D possibly matching TRBD1 (5 bases). Per the germline V gene, CDR1 is SQVTM and CDR2 is ANQGSEA. With 7 bases removed from V and 0 bases from J, the gap between germline ends came to 15 bases. The CDR3 extends over 14 amino acids. The CDR3 DNA is TGCAGCGCCAATCAGAGGGGAGCTAACTATGGCTACACCTTC. Its protein product is CSANQRGANYGYTF.

This chain connects TRBV29-1 to TRBJ2-3; tentative D call: TRBD1 (6 bases). The CDR3 totals 20 residues. The V gene lost 4 bases and the J gene lost 4 bases, with 33 bases spanning the gap. In germline, CDR1 is SQVTM, CDR2 ANQGSEA. CDR3 residues: CSVGGVQGTRIGRVADTQYF. The CDR3 DNA sequence: TGCAGCGTTGGGGGCGTTCAGGGGACCCGAATCGGTCGGGTTGCAGATACGCAGTATTTT.

Only a few counts were recorded for this clone. The same CDR3 can be traced to other DNA sequences in this sample. The chain carries TRBV28 and TRBJ1-3, with no clear D. The ends were cut back, 2 bases at V and 3 bases at J, with 5 bases in the middle. CDR3 length equals 13 residues. Per the germline V gene, CDR1 is MDHEN and CDR2 is SYDVKM. In nucleotides, the CDR3 is TGTGCCAGCAGTTTAAACAGTGGAAACACCATATATTTT. Translating gives CASSLNSGNTIYF.

This clone appeared a few times. CDR3 residues: CASSFRQGFNEQFF. The CDR3 DNA reads TGTGCCAGTAGTTTTAGACAGGGTTTTAATGAGCAGTTCTTC. The chain employs TRBV19 and TRBJ2-1; 7 bases fit TRBD1. Trimming cost V 5 bases and J 7 bases; bases outside gene matches: 8. Germline CDR1 is LNHDA and CDR2 is SQIVND (reference sequence). The CDR3 contains 14 residues.

This chain links TRBV7-6 with TRBJ2-4; D is perhaps TRBD2 (5 bases). Looked up from germline, CDR1 is SGHVS and CDR2 is FNYEAQ. CDR3 length: 14 residues. V lost 5 bases to trimming and J lost 3 bases, with 11 bases between them. The CDR3 nucleotides read TGTGCCAGCAGCGGTACGGGGTTCAAAAACATTCAGTACTTC. Its translation is CASSGTGFKNIQYF.

This clone was seen a handful of times. The chain recombines TRBV6-8 with TRBJ1-4, with 7 bases matching TRBD1. CDR1 is MNHGY and CDR2 is SAAAGT in the germline V gene. With V trimmed by 6 bases and J by 2 bases, 6 bases remained unmatched. CDR3 length: 15 amino acids. The CDR3 sequence is CASSRGGWTNEKLFF. The CDR3 nucleotides are TGTGCCAGCAGCAGGGGGGGATGGACTAATGAAAAACTGTTTTTT.

The V call is TRBV11-3, the J call TRBJ1-1; TRBD1 is a possible D gene (6 bases). V was cut by 4 bases and J by 8 bases, with 20 bases left in between. Germline V gene data show CDR1 as SGHNT and CDR2 as YENEEA. The length of the CDR3 is 15 residues. CDR3 amino acids: CASSSGGGVAEEAFF. CDR3 DNA: TGTGCCAGCAGCTCAGGAGGGGGAGTGGCTGAGGAAGCTTTCTTT.

There are a few counts of this clone. The chain joins TRBV5-1 to TRBJ2-3; weak D call: TRBD1 (6 bases). In germline, CDR1 is SGHRS, CDR2 YFSETQ. Trimming stripped 1 base from V and 0 bases from J, with 9 bases between. The CDR3 totals 15 residues. Here the CDR3 reads CASSLPGTSTDTQYF. The CDR3 DNA reads TGCGCCAGCAGCTTGCCGGGGACAAGCACAGATACGCAGTATTTT.

V gene TRBV7-1 combines with J gene TRBJ2-2, with D perhaps matching TRBD1 or TRBD2 (5 bases each). TRBV7-1 carries the ORF label, with uncertain function. Trimming left V 5 bases short and J 6 bases short, with 16 bases between. The CDR3 spans 15 residues. Here the CDR3 reads CASSPTGTFAGELFF. DNA of the CDR3: TGTGCCAGCAGCCCGACCGGGACCTTTGCCGGGGAGCTGTTTTTT.

Only a few counts were recorded for this clone. The V gene is TRBV28, the J gene TRBJ1-3; D call uncertain. V lost 5 bases to trimming and J lost 5 bases, with 16 bases between them. The CDR3 length is 15 residues. CDR1 and CDR2 from the germline V gene are MDHEN and SYDVKM. The chain's CDR3 is CASSPGDGSRNTIYF. The CDR3, as DNA: TGTGCCAGCAGTCCTGGAGACGGCTCAAGAAACACCATATATTTT.

The chain carries TRBV30 and TRBJ1-2; D is unclear. Germline CDR1 reads GTSNPN; CDR2 reads SVGIG (reference sequence). The CDR3 contains 12 residues. V lost 5 bases and J lost 8, with 15 bases in between. Here the CDR3 DNA reads TGTGCCTGGGTCGGGATGGTTAGGGGCTACACCTTC. This translates into CAWVGMVRGYTF.

The gene calls are TRBV25-1 and TRBJ1-2; D is ambiguous. The CDR3 extends over 13 amino acids. V was clipped by 6 bases and J by 4 bases, with 12 bases between them. Germline CDR1 is MGHDK and CDR2 is SYGVNS. DNA of the CDR3: TGTGCCAGCAGGCCTAGGGAGCCCTATGGCTACACCTTC. This codes for CASRPREPYGYTF.

In its sample, this clone was seen a few times. The chain has TRBV6-8 and TRBJ2-4; possible D gene TRBD2, 5 bases. Deletions cut 4 bases from V and 0 bases from J, with 10 bases between. This CDR3 is built from 15 residues. CDR1 and CDR2 (germline): MNHGY, SAAAGT. This CDR3 is CASSLGELAKNIQYF. CDR3 nucleotides: TGTGCCAGCAGTTTGGGAGAATTAGCCAAAAACATTCAGTACTTC.

This clone occurred a few times. V gene TRBV7-2 combines with J gene TRBJ2-3; D ambiguous. The V end was cut by 4 bases, the J end by 6 bases, with 11 bases between. Germline CDR1 is SGHTA and CDR2 is FQGNSA. CDR3 length: 13 amino acids. DNA for the CDR3: TGTGCCAGCAGCTCCCAAAATATTGATACGCAGTATTTT. Translation gives CASSSQNIDTQYF.

CDR3 coding DNA: TGCGCCAGCAGTGTCGGACCCTACTATGGCTACACCTTC. Translation: CASSVGPYYGYTF. The chain joins TRBV10-2 to TRBJ1-2; D is unresolved. The CDR3 is made up of 13 amino acids. Trimming removed 4 bases at V and 3 bases at J, with 9 bases between. The germline V gene has CDR1 WSHSY and CDR2 SAAADI.

The CDR3 loop is CASSFLPHRDSSGNTIYF. As DNA, the CDR3 is TGTGCCAGCAGCTTCCTCCCCCATAGGGACAGCTCTGGAAACACCATATATTTT. The chain is built from TRBV7-6 and TRBJ1-3; 7 bases are shared with TRBD1. Germline lookup yields CDR1 SGHVS and CDR2 FNYEAQ. CDR3 length: 18 residues. V dropped 3 bases and J dropped 0; count of bases not matched to a gene: 11.

This clone turned up a few times. The chain has TRBV11-3 and TRBJ1-1; 8 bases fit TRBD1. The CDR3 is 14 residues long. The V gene's germline CDR1 is SGHNT and CDR2 YENEEA. V was clipped by 5 bases and J by 8 bases; unmatched bases: 10. Written as DNA, the CDR3 is TGTGCCAGCAGCCTACGTCCGGGACAGGTAGAAGCTTTCTTT. It specifies CASSLRPGQVEAFF.

J is TRBJ2-1 and V is TRBV28; TRBD2 agrees at 8 bases. The trim removed 10 bases at V and 6 bases at J, leaving 5 bases unmatched. CDR1 MDHEN and CDR2 SYDVKM come from the germline V gene. This CDR3 spans 12 amino acids. The CDR3 nucleotides read TGTGCCATCCTCGGGACTAGCAATGAGCAGTTCTTC. Its protein is CAILGTSNEQFF.

This chain uses TRBV28 with TRBJ1-3, with D perhaps matching TRBD1 (5 bases). Trimming cost V 6 bases and J 0 bases, with 15 bases left between them. Germline lookup yields CDR1 MDHEN and CDR2 SYDVKM. CDR3 length: 16 residues. CDR3 amino acids: CASSDWGGNSGNTIYF. The CDR3 DNA reads TGTGCCAGCAGCGATTGGGGGGGGAACTCTGGAAACACCATATATTTT.

This clone was counted between two and nine times. The chain uses TRBV10-3 and TRBJ1-1, with TRBD1 identical over 9 bases. The J segment lost 1 base and the V segment lost 4 bases, leaving 1 base of the junction unmatched. Germline CDR1 and CDR2: ENHRY and SYGVKD. CDR3 length equals 14 residues. In DNA form, the CDR3 reads TGTGCCATCAGTGGGGGACAGGGGAACACTGAAGCTTTCTTT. Its translation: CAISGGQGNTEAFF.

This clone was recorded at least ten times. The chain joins TRBV6-8 to TRBJ1-2; 11 nucleotides line up with TRBD1. V lost 6 bases, J lost 4 bases, and 4 bases stayed unmatched. Germline V gene lookup returns CDR1 MNHGY and CDR2 SAAAGT. The CDR3 is 14 residues long. The CDR3 sequence: CASRGQGAGYGYTF. Here the CDR3 DNA reads TGTGCCAGCAGAGGACAGGGGGCGGGCTATGGCTACACCTTC.

The chain has TRBV14 and TRBJ2-1; perhaps TRBD2 as D (5 bases). Germline values: CDR1 SGHDN, CDR2 FVKESK. The CDR3 runs 15 residues. Trimming took 3 bases from V and 3 from J, leaving 12 bases between them. DNA for the CDR3: TGTGCCAGCAGCCATCCGGGATTTTACTACAATGAGCAGTTCTTC. Protein: CASSHPGFYYNEQFF.